This is a list of T cell receptor beta chains from one sample in a study of control samples from healthy donors and cancer patients. Sequencing used immunoSEQ multiplex PCR; TCRdb keeps in-frame clones, though not all of them. This sample has some 250,000 clones, with approximately 80% found just once. The sample comprised PBMCs. The receptor set was obtained from a woman aged 55-75 years with lung cancer. Each CDR3 is given with its conserved first and last residue. A D gene is named only where the DNA matches it firmly. Size values are once, few and many counts, or a class for expanded clones, and some rows have none.

v_call	j_call	clone_size	cdr3_length	d_call	cdr3_nt	cdr3_aa
TRBV4-1	TRBJ1-1	.	15	TRBD1	TGCGCCAGCAGCCGGACCTGGACAGGGGGCACTGAAGCTTTCTTT	CASSRTWTGGTEAFF
TRBV2	TRBJ2-4	.	13	.	TGTGCCAGCAGTAAGGACAGGGAGGGCATTCAGTACTTC	CASSKDREGIQYF
TRBV7-6	TRBJ2-5	.	13	.	TGTGCCAGCAGCTTAGGGGAGGCGGGGACCCAGTACTTC	CASSLGEAGTQYF
TRBV6-1	TRBJ1-5	few	15	.	TGTGCCAGCAGTGATCAAGGGGTGAGCAATCAGCCCCAGCATTTT	CASSDQGVSNQPQHF
TRBV23-1	TRBJ1-2	.	16	TRBD1	TGCGCCAGTCCGGGACAGGGGATCCGTGCTAACTATGGCTACACCTTC	CASPGQGIRANYGYTF
TRBV9	TRBJ1-2	.	16	.	TGTGCCAGCAGCGTAGAGACAGGCCCCGCAGGAAAAGGCTACACCTTC	CASSVETGPAGKGYTF
TRBV24-1	TRBJ2-2	few	14	.	TGTGCCACCAGTGACAACTTACGAAACGGGGAGCTGTTTTTT	CATSDNLRNGELFF
TRBV4-1	TRBJ2-7	.	15	.	TGCGCCAGCAGCCAAGGCGCCTTAACAAGTTACGAACAGTACTTC	CASSQGALTSYEQYF
TRBV18	TRBJ2-6	once	17	.	TGTGCCAGCTCACCAGCAGGGGCGGCAGCCGGGGCCAACGTCCTGACTTTC	CASSPAGAAAGANVLTF
TRBV5-4	TRBJ2-1	.	15	.	TGTGCCAGCACCCTCGGGGGTGGGGCTTACAATGAGCAGTTCTTC	CASTLGGGAYNEQFF
TRBV27	TRBJ1-6	.	13	.	TGTGCCAGCAGTTCCGGGGGCGGATCACCCCTCCACTTT	CASSSGGGSPLHF
TRBV11-3	TRBJ2-7	.	12	.	TGTGCCAGCAGCTTATTGGGCGGGGAGCAGTACTTC	CASSLLGGEQYF
TRBV5-1	TRBJ1-3	.	16	.	TGCGCCAGCAGCCAAATTTCCGCTTCAGTGGGAAACACCATATATTTT	CASSQISASVGNTIYF
TRBV12-3/TRBV12-4	TRBJ1-5	.	13	TRBD1	TGTGCCAGCAGCATGACAGGGGCTCAGCCCCAGCATTTT	CASSMTGAQPQHF
TRBV30	TRBJ2-2	.	13	.	TGTGCCTGGAGTGTCGGAGGGGTCGGGGAGCTGTTTTTT	CAWSVGGVGELFF
TRBV6-5	TRBJ1-2	.	14	.	TGTGCCAGCAGTTACTCTACCTTGGGCTATGGCTACACCTTC	CASSYSTLGYGYTF
TRBV5-1	TRBJ2-5	.	14	TRBD2	TGCGCCAGCACCGTAGCGGGAGGGTTGGAGACCCAGTACTTC	CASTVAGGLETQYF
TRBV12-3/TRBV12-4	TRBJ2-7	.	13	.	TGTGCCAGCAGTCTAGGGGGGGATAACGAGCAGTACTTC	CASSLGGDNEQYF
TRBV5-4	TRBJ2-7	.	15	TRBD2	TGTGCCAGCAGGCTTAGCGGGGGCTCCTCCTACGAGCAGTACTTC	CASRLSGGSSYEQYF
TRBV5-1	TRBJ2-1	.	15	.	TGCGCCAGCAGTGTGGCTACCCCCTCCTACAATGAGCAGTTCTTC	CASSVATPSYNEQFF
TRBV19	TRBJ1-2	.	16	TRBD1	TGTGCCAGTAGCGGAGCCTCGGACAGGGTGGACTATGGCTACACCTTC	CASSGASDRVDYGYTF
TRBV14	TRBJ2-7	.	14	.	TGTGCCAGCAGCCAAGGCGGGTACTCCTACGAGCAGTACTTC	CASSQGGYSYEQYF
TRBV11-2	TRBJ1-1	.	15	.	TGTGCCAGCAGCTTAGCGGGGTCTATGAGCACTGAAGCTTTCTTT	CASSLAGSMSTEAFF
TRBV7-5	TRBJ1-2	.	15	.	TGTGTCAGAAGCCCTGGAAGTGACTCCAACTATGGCTACACCTTC	CVRSPGSDSNYGYTF
TRBV10-3	TRBJ1-5	.	15	.	TGTGCCATCAGTGTTGACGGCCCGAGCAATCAGCCCCAGCATTTT	CAISVDGPSNQPQHF
TRBV2	TRBJ1-6	.	14	.	TGTGCCAGCAGTGAAGATACGGCCTCCCTCCCCCTCCACTTT	CASSEDTASLPLHF
TRBV2	TRBJ2-1	.	13	.	TGTGCCAGCAGTGTGGCTTTCTCGATCGAGCAGTTCTTC	CASSVAFSIEQFF
TRBV4-1	TRBJ1-6	.	15	TRBD1	TGCGCCAGCAGCCAAGATAAGGGGGCAGGATCACCCCTCCACTTT	CASSQDKGAGSPLHF
TRBV11-3	TRBJ1-5	.	16	TRBD1	TGTGCCAGCCCCCAAGAGGGGGACAGGGGCCAATCAGCCCAGCATTTT	CASPQEGDRGQSAQHF
TRBV5-1	TRBJ2-7	.	15	TRBD1	TGCGCCAGCAGCCCTCGACAGGGGGTGGGCTACGAGCAGTACTTC	CASSPRQGVGYEQYF
TRBV2	TRBJ1-1	.	13	.	TGTGCCAGCAGTGATCGTGTGAACACTGAAGCTTTCTTT	CASSDRVNTEAFF
TRBV2	TRBJ2-7	.	15	.	TGTGCCAGCAGTGAGGATCAGGGGAAGAGTCACGAGCAGTACTTC	CASSEDQGKSHEQYF
TRBV5-4	TRBJ2-2	.	17	TRBD1	TGTGCCAGCAGCCCCGGACAGGGGGAGGCGAACACCGGGGAGCTGTTTTTT	CASSPGQGEANTGELFF
TRBV5-1	TRBJ2-3	.	12	.	TGCGCCAGCACCGACTTACATGATACGCAGTATTTT	CASTDLHDTQYF
TRBV11-2	TRBJ2-3	.	11	.	TGTGCCAGCAGCTTAGAAGATACGCAGTATTTT	CASSLEDTQYF
TRBV24-1	TRBJ2-3	.	16	TRBD2	TGTGCCACCGAGCCGACTAGCGGCCCTAGCACAGATACGCAGTATTTT	CATEPTSGPSTDTQYF
TRBV4-1	TRBJ2-1	.	13	TRBD2	TGCGCCAGCAGCCAACTCGTATGGGGGGGGCAGTTCTTC	CASSQLVWGGQFF
TRBV4-1	TRBJ2-7	many	13	TRBD2	TGCGCCAGCAGCCAAGATCTAGGGACTAGGCAGTACTTC	CASSQDLGTRQYF
TRBV7-9	TRBJ1-5	.	15	.	TGTGCCAGCAGCTTAGAGTCCGGTAGCAATCAGCCCCAGCATTTT	CASSLESGSNQPQHF